The rows below give T cell receptor beta chains drawn from one sample of a study of blood T cells in healthy people across ages. MiXCR, run by TCRdb on the 5' RACE reads, gives a single entry per CDR3 protein. The table includes about 620,000 distinct CDR3 sequences, approximately 52% detected once. Sequencing was carried out using blood. Receptor source: an elderly woman in good health. Each CDR3 is given without its conserved first and last residue.

>TRBJ1-1|TRBV5-1
VSSFGLVETEAF
>TRBJ1-2|TRBV20-1
SARDRNSYGYT
>TRBJ2-7|TRBV20-1
SAGNQISNYEQY
>TRBJ2-3|TRBV29-1
SVGASTDTQY
>TRBJ1-2|TRBV6-2/TRBV6-3
ASSEPPSWYT
>NA|TRBV5-1
ASSPLRDRVGEQY
>TRBJ2-3|TRBV10-3
AISDRSFDTQY
>TRBJ2-1|TRBV29-1
SVDPESYNEQF
>TRBJ2-1|TRBV30
ARGDRYNEQF
>TRBJ2-7|TRBV28
AGSFQGPTDERY
>TRBJ1-2|TRBV12-3/TRBV12-4
ASSALLGGGYT
>TRBJ1-5|TRBV28
ASSPGTGVSNQPQH
>TRBJ2-1|TRBV5-1
ASSPRDGSYNEQF
>TRBJ2-7|TRBV10-3
AISVDRGSEQY
>TRBJ2-1|TRBV14
ASSSIPSGRPYNEQF
>TRBJ2-3|TRBV5-4
ASSPGTILPNTQY
>TRBJ2-7|TRBV28
ASSLAGKGSYEQY
>TRBJ2-5|TRBV29-1
SVRPGLEETQY
>TRBJ2-3|TRBV6-2/TRBV6-3
ASSSQTGVTDTQY
>TRBJ2-5|TRBV4-2
ASSQGAQKETQY
>TRBJ1-4|TRBV5-6
ASSLRGFNEKLF
>TRBJ1-3|TRBV30
ARASGNTIY
>TRBJ2-7|TRBV3-1
ASSQGWVSYEQY
>TRBJ2-5|TRBV21-1
ASSSRFWETQY
>TRBJ2-1|TRBV2
ASSVRGVGLNEQF
>TRBJ1-1|TRBV20-1
SARVGRGLPEAF
>TRBJ2-4|TRBV3-1
ASSRVLVGVNIQY
>TRBJ1-1|TRBV3-1
ASSVHRGNTEAF
>NA|TRBV4-2
ASSPGLAGLSYEQY
>TRBJ2-7|TRBV20-1
SAREGDRGFSYEQY
>TRBJ2-2|TRBV24-1
ATSDRQGPNTGELF
>TRBJ2-1|TRBV11-2
ASSMTGTSERYNEQF
>TRBJ1-1|TRBV5-6
ASSLAGGGPTNTEAF
>TRBJ1-5|TRBV10-3
ATRGGSNQPQH
>TRBJ1-2|TRBV7-9
ASGRSQVYGYT
>TRBJ2-1|TRBV4-3
ASSQDVGAGAYNEQF
>TRBJ2-1|TRBV12-3/TRBV12-4
ASSFLAGGPHSYNEQF